This T cell receptor beta chain was captured in a study of blood T cell repertoires in COVID-19. V was clipped by 8 bases and J by 2 bases, with 12 bases between them. The CDR3 extends over 13 amino acids. Germline V gene sequence: CDR1 MNHEY, CDR2 SVGAGI. The method was immunoSEQ multiplex PCR; TCRdb's version includes in-frame clones alone and lacks a portion of them. There are more than 75,000 clones in the sample; 89% occur only once, and less than 3.5% lies in the top ten. V usage is TRBV6-5 and J usage is TRBJ1-2, with TRBD1 as a possible D gene (6 bases). This TCR came from a man between 50 and 59 years old with COVID-19, enrolled during active disease. The source material was peripheral blood. The CDR3 here is CASANRENYGYTF. The CDR3 DNA sequence: TGTGCCAGCGCTAACAGGGAAAACTATGGCTACACCTTC.